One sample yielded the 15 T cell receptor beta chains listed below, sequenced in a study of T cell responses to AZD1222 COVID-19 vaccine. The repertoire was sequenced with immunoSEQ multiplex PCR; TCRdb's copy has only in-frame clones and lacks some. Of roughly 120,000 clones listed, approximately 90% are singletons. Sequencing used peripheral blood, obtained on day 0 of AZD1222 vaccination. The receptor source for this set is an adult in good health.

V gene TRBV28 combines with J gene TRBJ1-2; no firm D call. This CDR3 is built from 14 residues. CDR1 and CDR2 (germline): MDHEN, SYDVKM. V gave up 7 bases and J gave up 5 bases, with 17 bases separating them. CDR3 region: CASIPSPTSYGYTF. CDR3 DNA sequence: TGTGCCAGCATCCCATCGCCGACATCATATGGCTACACCTTC.

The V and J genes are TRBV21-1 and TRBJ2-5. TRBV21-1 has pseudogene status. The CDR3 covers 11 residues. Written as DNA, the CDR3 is TGTGCCAGCAGCATCCAAGAGACCCAGTACTTC. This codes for CASSIQETQYF.

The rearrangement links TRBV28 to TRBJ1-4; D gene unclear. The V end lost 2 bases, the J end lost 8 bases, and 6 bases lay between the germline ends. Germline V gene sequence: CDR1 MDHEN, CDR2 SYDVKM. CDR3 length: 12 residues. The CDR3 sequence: CASSLAGEKLFF. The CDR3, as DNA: TGTGCCAGCAGTTTAGCCGGCGAAAAACTGTTTTTT.

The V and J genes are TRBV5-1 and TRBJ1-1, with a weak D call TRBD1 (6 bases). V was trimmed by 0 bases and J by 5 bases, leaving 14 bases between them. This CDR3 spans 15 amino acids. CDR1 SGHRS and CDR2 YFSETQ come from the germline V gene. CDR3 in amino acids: CASSLVGGMVTEAFF. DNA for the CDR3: TGCGCCAGCAGCTTGGTAGGGGGAATGGTTACTGAAGCTTTCTTT.

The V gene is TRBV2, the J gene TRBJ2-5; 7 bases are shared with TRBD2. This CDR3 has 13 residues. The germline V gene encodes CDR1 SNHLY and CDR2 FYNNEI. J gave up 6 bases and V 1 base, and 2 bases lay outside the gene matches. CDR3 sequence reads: CASSEGTRQTQYF. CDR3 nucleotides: TGTGCCAGCAGTGAAGGGACTAGGCAGACCCAGTACTTC.

The CDR3 coding sequence is TGCGCCAGCAGTGCGATTTTAGGGGGTCGGGACAATCAGCCCCAGCATTTT. Residues: CASSAILGGRDNQPQHF. The chain is built from TRBV10-2 and TRBJ1-5; D might be TRBD1 (6 bases). V was trimmed by 4 bases and J by 3 bases, leaving 19 bases between them. This CDR3 is 17 amino acids long. Germline CDR1 WSHSY, CDR2 SAAADI.

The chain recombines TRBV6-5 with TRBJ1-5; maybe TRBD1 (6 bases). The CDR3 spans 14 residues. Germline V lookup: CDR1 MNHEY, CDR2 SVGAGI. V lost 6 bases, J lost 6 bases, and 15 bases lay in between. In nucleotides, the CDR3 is TGTGCCAGCAGGATACAGGGAGATGGTCAGCCCCAGCATTTT. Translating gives CASRIQGDGQPQHF.

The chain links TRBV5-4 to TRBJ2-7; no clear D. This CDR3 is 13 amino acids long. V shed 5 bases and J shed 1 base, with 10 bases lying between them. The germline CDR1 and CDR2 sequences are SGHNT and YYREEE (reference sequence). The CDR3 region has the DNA TGTGCCAGCAGGTCAGGTCCTTCCTACGAGCAGTACTTC. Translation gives CASRSGPSYEQYF. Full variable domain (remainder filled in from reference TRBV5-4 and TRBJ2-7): ETGVTQSPTHLIKTRGQQVTLRCSSQSGHNTVSWYQQALGQGPQFIFQYYREEENGRGNFPPRFSGLQFPNYSSELNVNALELDDSALYLCASRSGPSYEQYFGPGTRLTVT.

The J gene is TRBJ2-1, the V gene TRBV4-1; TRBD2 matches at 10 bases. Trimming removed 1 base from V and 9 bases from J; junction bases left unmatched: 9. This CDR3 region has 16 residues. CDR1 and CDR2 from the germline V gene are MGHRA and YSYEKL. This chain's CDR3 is CASSQVGPSGSSEQFF. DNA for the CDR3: TGCGCCAGCAGCCAAGTAGGCCCTAGCGGGAGTTCTGAGCAGTTCTTC.

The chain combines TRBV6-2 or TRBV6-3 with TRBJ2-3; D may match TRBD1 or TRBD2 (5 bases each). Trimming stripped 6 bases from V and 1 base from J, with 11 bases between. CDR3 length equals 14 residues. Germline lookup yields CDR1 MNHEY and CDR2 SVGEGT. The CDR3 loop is CASSTGTGTDTQYF. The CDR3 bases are TGTGCCAGCAGCACCGGGACGGGCACAGATACGCAGTATTTT.

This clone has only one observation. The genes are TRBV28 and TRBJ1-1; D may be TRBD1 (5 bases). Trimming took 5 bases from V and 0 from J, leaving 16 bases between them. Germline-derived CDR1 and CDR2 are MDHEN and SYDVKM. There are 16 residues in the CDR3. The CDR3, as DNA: TGTGCCAGCAGTCCGGGGGGGGGTCTGATGAACACTGAAGCTTTCTTT. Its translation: CASSPGGGLMNTEAFF.

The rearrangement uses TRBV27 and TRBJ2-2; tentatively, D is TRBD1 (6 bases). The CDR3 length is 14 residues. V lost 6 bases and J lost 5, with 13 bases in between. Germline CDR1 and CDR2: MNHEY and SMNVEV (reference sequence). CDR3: CASRAGVGTGELFF. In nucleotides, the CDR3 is TGTGCCAGCAGAGCAGGGGTGGGGACCGGGGAGCTGTTTTTT.

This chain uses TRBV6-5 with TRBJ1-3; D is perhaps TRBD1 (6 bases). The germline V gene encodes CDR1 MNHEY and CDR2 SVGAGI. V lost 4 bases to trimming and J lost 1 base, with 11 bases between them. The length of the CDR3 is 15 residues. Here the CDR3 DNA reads TGTGCCAGCAGTTTCCTACAGGGTTCTGGAAACACCATATATTTT. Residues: CASSFLQGSGNTIYF.

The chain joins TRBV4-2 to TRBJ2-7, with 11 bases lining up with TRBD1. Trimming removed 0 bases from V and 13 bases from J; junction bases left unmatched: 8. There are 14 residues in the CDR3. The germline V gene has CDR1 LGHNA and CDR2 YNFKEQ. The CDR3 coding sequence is TGTGCCAGCAGCCAAGATCAGGGGACAGGGGGGGTTTACTTC. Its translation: CASSQDQGTGGVYF.

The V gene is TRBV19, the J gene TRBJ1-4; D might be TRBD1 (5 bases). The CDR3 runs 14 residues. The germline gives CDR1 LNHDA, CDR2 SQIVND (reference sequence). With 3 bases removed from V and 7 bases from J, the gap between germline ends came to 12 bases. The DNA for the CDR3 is TGTGCCAGTAGTATCGGGCAGGGCGGTGAAAAACTGTTTTTT. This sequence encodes CASSIGQGGEKLFF.